The TCR beta chain described here comes from a study of cytomegalovirus exposure and HLA in healthy donors. Broader study findings: Within a later analysis, the majority of CMV-associated TCR beta chains appeared HLA-restricted. Earlier findings revealed that most TCR beta V segments proved productive either about 87% or about 30% of the time.

On this clone: Its antigen is not identified.

Germline V CDR1 and CDR2: GTSNPN, SVGIG (reference sequence). V gave up 3 bases and J gave up 4 bases; unmatched junction bases: 9. CDR3 size: 15 residues. Vbeta (60) and Jbeta (13) primers were used in the PCR. Sequencing used immunoSEQ multiplex PCR; TCRdb keeps in-frame clones, though not all of them. The sample shows tens of thousands of clones, roughly 78% of them seen only once. This sequence originates from a male donor in good health and CMV-seropositive. Material: PBMCs. The chain recombines TRBV30 with TRBJ2-1; 7 bases are shared with TRBD1. The CDR3 bases are TGTGCCTGGAGCCGTGACAGGGTGAGGTACAATGAGCAGTTCTTC. Its protein product is CAWSRDRVRYNEQFF.